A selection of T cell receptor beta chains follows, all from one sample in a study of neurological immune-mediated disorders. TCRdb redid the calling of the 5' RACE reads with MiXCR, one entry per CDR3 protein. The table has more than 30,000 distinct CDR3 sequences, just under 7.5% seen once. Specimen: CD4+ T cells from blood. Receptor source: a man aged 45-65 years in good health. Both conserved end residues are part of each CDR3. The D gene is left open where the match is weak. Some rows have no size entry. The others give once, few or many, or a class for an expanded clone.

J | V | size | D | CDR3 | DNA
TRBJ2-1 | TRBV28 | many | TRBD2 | CASSSGTSGTVLYNEQFF | TGTGCCAGCAGTTCGGGGACTAGCGGGACCGTTCTCTACAATGAGCAGTTCTTC
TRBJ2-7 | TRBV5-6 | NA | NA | CASSTGAGPYEQYF | TGTGCCAGCAGCACTGGTGCCGGTCCCTACGAGCAGTACTTC
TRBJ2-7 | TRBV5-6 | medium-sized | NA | CASSSYYEQYF | TGTGCCAGCAGCTCCTACTACGAGCAGTACTTC
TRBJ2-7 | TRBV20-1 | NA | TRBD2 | CSAVLAGRSYEQYF | TGCAGTGCGGTCCTAGCGGGACGCTCCTACGAGCAGTACTTC
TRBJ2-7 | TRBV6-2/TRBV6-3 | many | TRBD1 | CASSYPGTGPYEQYF | TGTGCCAGCAGTTACCCCGGGACAGGTCCCTACGAGCAGTACTTC
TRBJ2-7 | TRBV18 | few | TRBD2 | CASSPRSSGAYEQYF | TGTGCCAGCTCACCACGCTCTAGCGGGGCCTACGAGCAGTACTTC
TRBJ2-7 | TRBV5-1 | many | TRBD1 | CASSFGTGTGYEQYF | TGCGCCAGCAGCTTCGGGACAGGTACGGGGTACGAGCAGTACTTC
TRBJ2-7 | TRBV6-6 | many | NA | CASSPTVGAEQYF | TGTGCCAGCAGTCCGACGGTGGGTGCCGAGCAGTACTTC
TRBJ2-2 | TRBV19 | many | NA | CASSIREWNTGELFF | TGTGCCAGTAGTATAAGGGAATGGAACACCGGGGAGCTGTTTTTT
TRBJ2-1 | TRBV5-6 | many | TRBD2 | CASSLEPTGTSHNEQFF | TGTGCCAGCAGCTTGGAACCGACCGGGACTAGCCACAATGAGCAGTTCTTC
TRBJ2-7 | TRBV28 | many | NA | CASGRGGYEQYF | TGTGCCAGCGGCAGGGGAGGTTACGAGCAGTACTTC
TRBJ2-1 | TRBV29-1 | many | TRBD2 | CSGASGRKGEQFF | TGCAGCGGGGCTAGCGGGAGAAAGGGTGAGCAGTTCTTC
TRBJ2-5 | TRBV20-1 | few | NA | CSAREVVLVIETQYF | TGCAGTGCACGAGAGGTCGTACTAGTTATTGAGACCCAGTACTTC
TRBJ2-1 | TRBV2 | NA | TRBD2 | CASSAGGFGSKFF | TGTGCCAGCAGTGCCGGGGGGTTTGGGAGTAAGTTCTTC
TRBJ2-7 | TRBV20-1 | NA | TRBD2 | CSARTLAGDFEQYF | TGCAGTGCCCGAACCCTAGCGGGAGACTTCGAGCAGTACTTC
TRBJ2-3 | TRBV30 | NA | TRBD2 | CAWSELAGGADTQYF | TGTGCCTGGAGTGAACTAGCGGGAGGAGCAGATACGCAGTATTTT
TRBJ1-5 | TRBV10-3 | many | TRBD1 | CAIKGQGMDQPQHF | TGTGCCATCAAGGGACAGGGGATGGATCAGCCCCAGCATTTT
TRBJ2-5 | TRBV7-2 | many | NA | CASSLLRGHETQYF | TGTGCCAGCAGCTTACTCAGGGGTCATGAGACCCAGTACTTC
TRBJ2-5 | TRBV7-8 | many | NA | CASSSTRGALFTKTQYF | TGTGCCAGCAGCTCAACCAGGGGCGCGCTGTTCACGAAGACCCAGTACTTC
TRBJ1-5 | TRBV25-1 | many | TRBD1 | CASRDRDGPQHF | TGTGCCAGCAGGGACAGGGATGGGCCCCAGCATTTT
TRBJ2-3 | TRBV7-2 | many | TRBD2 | CASSFTTSGRGTDTQYF | TGTGCCAGCAGCTTTACGACTAGCGGGAGAGGGACAGATACGCAGTATTTT
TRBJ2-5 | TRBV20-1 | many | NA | CAKGNPGKETQYF | TGCGCTAAGGGCAATCCGGGGAAGGAGACCCAGTACTTC
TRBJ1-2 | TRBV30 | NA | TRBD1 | CAWSRTGGGYTF | TGTGCCTGGAGTAGAACAGGGGGAGGCTACACCTTC
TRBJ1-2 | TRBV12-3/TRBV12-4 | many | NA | CASSFGGGYGYTF | TGTGCCAGCAGTTTTGGGGGAGGCTATGGCTACACCTTC
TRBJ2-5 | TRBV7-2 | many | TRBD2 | CASSLLGLAGVGETQYF | TGTGCCAGCAGCTTATTAGGACTAGCGGGAGTCGGCGAGACCCAGTACTTC
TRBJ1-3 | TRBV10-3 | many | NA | CAIGHNGNTIYF | TGTGCCATTGGACATAATGGAAACACCATATATTTT
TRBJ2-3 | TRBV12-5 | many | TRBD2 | CASGSTSGGTQYF | TGTGCTAGTGGTTCCACTAGCGGAGGTACGCAGTATTTT
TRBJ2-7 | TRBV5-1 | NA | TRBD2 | CANSLGLVGAEQYF | TGCGCCAACAGCTTGGGACTAGTGGGAGCCGAGCAGTACTTC
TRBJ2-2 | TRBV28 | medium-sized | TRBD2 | CASSLFELAGGPGELFF | TGTGCCAGCAGTTTATTTGAGCTAGCGGGAGGGCCCGGGGAGCTGTTTTTT
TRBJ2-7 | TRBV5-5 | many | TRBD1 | CASSLELGQPSPEQYF | TGTGCCAGCAGCTTGGAATTGGGACAGCCTTCTCCGGAGCAGTACTTC
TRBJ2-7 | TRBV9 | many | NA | CASSVGGKGEQYF | TGTGCCAGCAGCGTAGGGGGGAAGGGTGAGCAGTACTTC
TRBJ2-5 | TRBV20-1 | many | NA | CSARESLRRGLFTTQYF | TGCAGTGCTAGAGAGTCGTTGAGGAGGGGGCTTTTCACGACCCAGTACTTC
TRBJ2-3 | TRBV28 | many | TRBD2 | CASSTPGLADTDTQYF | TGTGCCAGCAGCACTCCGGGACTAGCGGATACAGATACGCAGTATTTT
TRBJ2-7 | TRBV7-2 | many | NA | CASSLTMGEQYF | TGTGCCAGCAGCCTTACCATGGGGGAGCAGTACTTC
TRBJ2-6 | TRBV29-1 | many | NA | CSVAGAGANVLTF | TGCAGCGTTGCAGGGGCTGGGGCCAACGTCCTGACTTTC
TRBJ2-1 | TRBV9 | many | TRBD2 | CASSPVAGSYNEQFF | TGTGCCAGCAGCCCAGTAGCGGGATCATACAATGAGCAGTTCTTC
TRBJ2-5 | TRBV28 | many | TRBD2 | CASSFREGRGQETQYF | TGTGCCAGCAGTTTCCGGGAGGGCCGAGGCCAAGAGACCCAGTACTTC